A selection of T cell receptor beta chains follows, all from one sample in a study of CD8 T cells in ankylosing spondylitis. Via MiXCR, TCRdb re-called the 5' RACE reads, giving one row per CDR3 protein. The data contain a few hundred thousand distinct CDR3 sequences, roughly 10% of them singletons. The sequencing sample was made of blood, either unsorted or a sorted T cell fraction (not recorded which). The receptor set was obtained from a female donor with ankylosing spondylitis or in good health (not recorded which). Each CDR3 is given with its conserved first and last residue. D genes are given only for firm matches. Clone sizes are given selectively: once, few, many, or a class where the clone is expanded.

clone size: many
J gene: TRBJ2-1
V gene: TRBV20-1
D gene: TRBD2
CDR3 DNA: TGCAGTGCTAGAAGTAGCGGGGGTGGTAATGAGCAGTTCTTC
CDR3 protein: CSARSSGGGNEQFF

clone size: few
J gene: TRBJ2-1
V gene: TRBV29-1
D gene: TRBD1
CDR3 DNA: TGCAGCGTTCGACAGGGGTATTCATCCTACAATGAGCAGTTCTTC
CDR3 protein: CSVRQGYSSYNEQFF

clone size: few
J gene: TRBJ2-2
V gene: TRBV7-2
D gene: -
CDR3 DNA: TGTGCCAGCAGGATGGGGGTGCGCACCGGGGAGCTGTTTTTT
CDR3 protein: CASRMGVRTGELFF

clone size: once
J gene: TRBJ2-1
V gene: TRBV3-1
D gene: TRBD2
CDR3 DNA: TGTGCCAGCAGCGTACCTCAGAGGGGGAGCGGGGGGTCCTTGGATGAGCAGTTCTTC
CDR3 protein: CASSVPQRGSGGSLDEQFF

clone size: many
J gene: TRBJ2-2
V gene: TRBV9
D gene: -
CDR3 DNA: TGTGCCAGCAGCGTAGGTGGCACCGGGGAGCTGTTTTTT
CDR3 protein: CASSVGGTGELFF

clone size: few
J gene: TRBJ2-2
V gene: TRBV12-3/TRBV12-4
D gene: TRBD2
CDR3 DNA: TGTGCCAGCAGGCGGGCTAGCGGGAGTACGGGCACCGGGGAGCTGTTTTTT
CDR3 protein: CASRRASGSTGTGELFF

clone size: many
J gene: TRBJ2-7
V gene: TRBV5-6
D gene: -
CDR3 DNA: TGTGCCAGCAGCTTGAGTACCACCTACGAGCAGTACTTC
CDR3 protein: CASSLSTTYEQYF

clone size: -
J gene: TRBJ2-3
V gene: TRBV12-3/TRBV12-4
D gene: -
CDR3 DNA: TGTGCCAGCAGTTTTTCCCCCGACAGGTCCAATAATCAGCCCCAGTATTTT
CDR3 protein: CASSFSPDRSNNQPQYF

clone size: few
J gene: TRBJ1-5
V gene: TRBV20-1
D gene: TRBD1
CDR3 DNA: TGCAGTGCGTCACAGGGGACCAATCAGCCCCAGCATTTT
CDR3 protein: CSASQGTNQPQHF

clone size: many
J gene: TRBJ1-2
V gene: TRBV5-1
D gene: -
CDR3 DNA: TGCGCCAGCAGCTTGTCCCCAGGGTTGGGTGGAATCGGCTACACCTTC
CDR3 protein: CASSLSPGLGGIGYTF

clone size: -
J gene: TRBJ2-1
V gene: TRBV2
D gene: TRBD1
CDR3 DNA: TGTGCCAGCAGGAGGGACAGGGAGTACAATGAGCAGTTCTTC
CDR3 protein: CASRRDREYNEQFF

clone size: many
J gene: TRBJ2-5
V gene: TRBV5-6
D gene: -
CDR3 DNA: TGTGCCAGCAGCTTGGTTAAGGGTCGGGTCTGGGAGACCCAGTACTTC
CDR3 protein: CASSLVKGRVWETQYF

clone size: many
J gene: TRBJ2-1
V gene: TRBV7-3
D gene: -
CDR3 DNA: TGTGCCAGCAGCTTCAGTAGGGGGGATGAGCAGTTCTTC
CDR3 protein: CASSFSRGDEQFF

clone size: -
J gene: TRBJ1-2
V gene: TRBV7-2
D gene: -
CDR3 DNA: TGTGCCAGCAGCCCCCAAACGGGCGGGATATCAGATGGCTACACCTTC
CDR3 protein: CASSPQTGGISDGYTF

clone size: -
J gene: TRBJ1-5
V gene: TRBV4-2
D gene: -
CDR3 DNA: TGTGCCAGCAGCCTCGAGAGGGGAGCAGATACGCAGCATTTT
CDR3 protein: CASSLERGADTQHF

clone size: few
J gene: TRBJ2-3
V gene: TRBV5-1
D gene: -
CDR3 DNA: TGCGCCAGCAGCTTAAGGGGACCCGGCGAAGATACGCAGTATTTT
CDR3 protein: CASSLRGPGEDTQYF

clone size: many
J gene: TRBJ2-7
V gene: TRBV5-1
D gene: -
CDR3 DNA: TGCGCCAGCAGCTTGGGAGGACAACCCTACGAGCAGTACTTC
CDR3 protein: CASSLGGQPYEQYF

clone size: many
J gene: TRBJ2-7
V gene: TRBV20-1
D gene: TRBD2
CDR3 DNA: TGCAGTGCTAGAGATAGCCTTGCTAGCGGGAGATTATACGAGCAGTACTTC
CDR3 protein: CSARDSLASGRLYEQYF

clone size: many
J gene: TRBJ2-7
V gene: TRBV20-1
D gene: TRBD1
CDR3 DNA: TGCAGTGCTAGACGCCAGGGGGCGAATGAGCAGTACTTC
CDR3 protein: CSARRQGANEQYF

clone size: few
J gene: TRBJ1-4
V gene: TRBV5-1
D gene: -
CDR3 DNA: TGCGCCAGCAGCGCACAGGGCCCCGCAACTAATGAAAAACTGTTTTTT
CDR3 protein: CASSAQGPATNEKLFF

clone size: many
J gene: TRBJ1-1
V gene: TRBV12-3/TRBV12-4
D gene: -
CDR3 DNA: TGTGCCAGCAGCCCTGACCTTGGTGAAGCTTTCTTT
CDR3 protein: CASSPDLGEAFF

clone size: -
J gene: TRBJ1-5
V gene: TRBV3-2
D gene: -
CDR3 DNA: TGTGCCAGCAGCCTGAAGGGTGCGGCCAATCAGCCCCAGCATTTT
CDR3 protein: CASSLKGAANQPQHF

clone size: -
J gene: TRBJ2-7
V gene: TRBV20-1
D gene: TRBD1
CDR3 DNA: TGCTGTGCTAGAGATAACAGGGGAGTCCCCCTGAACGAGCAGTACTTC
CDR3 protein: CCARDNRGVPLNEQYF

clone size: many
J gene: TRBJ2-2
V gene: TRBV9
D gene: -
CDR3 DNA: TGTGCCAGCAGCGTAGCCGGCAGCTCGAACACCGGGGAGCTGTTTTTT
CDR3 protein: CASSVAGSSNTGELFF

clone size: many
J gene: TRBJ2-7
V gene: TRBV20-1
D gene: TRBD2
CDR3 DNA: TGCAGTGCTAGAAGCGGGAGGGGCTACGAGCAGTACTTC
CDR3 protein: CSARSGRGYEQYF

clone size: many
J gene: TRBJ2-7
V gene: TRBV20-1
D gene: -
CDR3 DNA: TGCAGTGCTCTAGAAGGACTCGACTCCTACGAGCAGTACTTC
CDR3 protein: CSALEGLDSYEQYF

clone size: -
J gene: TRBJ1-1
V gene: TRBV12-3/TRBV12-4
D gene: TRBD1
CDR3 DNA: TGTGCCAGCAGATGGGTCGGGACAGGATCTTTCACTGAAGCTTTCTTT
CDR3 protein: CASRWVGTGSFTEAFF

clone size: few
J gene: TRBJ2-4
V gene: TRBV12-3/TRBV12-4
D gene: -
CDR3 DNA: TGTGCCAGCGGCGCCAGGGCAGGACAGAACATTCAGTACTTC
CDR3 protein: CASGARAGQNIQYF

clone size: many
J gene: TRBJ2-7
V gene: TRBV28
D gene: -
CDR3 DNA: TGTGCCAGCAGTTTACCAGGGACCAGCTCCTACGAGCAGTACTTC
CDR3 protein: CASSLPGTSSYEQYF

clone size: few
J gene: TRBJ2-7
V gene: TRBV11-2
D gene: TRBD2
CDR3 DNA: TGTGCCAGCATCGGGAGGGGGGGGGAGCAGTACTTC
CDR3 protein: CASIGRGGEQYF

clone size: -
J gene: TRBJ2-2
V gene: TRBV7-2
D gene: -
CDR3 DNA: TGTGCCAGCAGCCCCCAAACAGGAACCTCCGGGGAGCTGTTTTTT
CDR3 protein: CASSPQTGTSGELFF

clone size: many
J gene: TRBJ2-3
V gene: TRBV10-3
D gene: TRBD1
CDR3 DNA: TGTGCCATCTCCTCGACAGGGCTGGTCTCCGATACGCAGTATTTT
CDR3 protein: CAISSTGLVSDTQYF

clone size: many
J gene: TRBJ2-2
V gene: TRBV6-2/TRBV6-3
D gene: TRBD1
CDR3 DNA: TGTGCCAGCAGATCTCGGCCGGGACAGGGGCCTAACGCGAACACCGGGGAGCTGTTTTTT
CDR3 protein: CASRSRPGQGPNANTGELFF

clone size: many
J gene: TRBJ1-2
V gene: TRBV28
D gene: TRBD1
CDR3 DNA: TGTGCCAGCAGTTCCGGACAGGTTAACTATGGCTACACCTTC
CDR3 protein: CASSSGQVNYGYTF

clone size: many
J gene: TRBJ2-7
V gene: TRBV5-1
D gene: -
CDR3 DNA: TGCGCCAGCAGCCTACCGTCCTACGAGCAGTACTTC
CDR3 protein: CASSLPSYEQYF

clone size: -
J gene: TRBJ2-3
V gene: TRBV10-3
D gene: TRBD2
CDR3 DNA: TGTGCCATCAGTGACATGACTAGCGGGGGGGCCGTTGGGAGGTATTTT
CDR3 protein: CAISDMTSGGAVGRYF

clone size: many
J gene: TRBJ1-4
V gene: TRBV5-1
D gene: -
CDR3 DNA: TGCGCCAGCAGCTTGACTGGGGCCACATTCGAAAAACTGTTTTTT
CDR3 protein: CASSLTGATFEKLFF

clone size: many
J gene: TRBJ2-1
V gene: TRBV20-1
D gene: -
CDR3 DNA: TGCAGTGCTGGGGTGGCAGGGATGTACAATGAGCAGTTCTTC
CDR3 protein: CSAGVAGMYNEQFF

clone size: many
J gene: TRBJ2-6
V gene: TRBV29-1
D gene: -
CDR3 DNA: TGCAGCGTTCTGAAGAACTCTGGGGCCAACGTCCTGACTTTC
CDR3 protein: CSVLKNSGANVLTF

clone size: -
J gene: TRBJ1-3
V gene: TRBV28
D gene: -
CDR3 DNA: TGTGCCAGCAGCCTAACAGGGTACGGAAACACCATATATTTT
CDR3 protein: CASSLTGYGNTIYF

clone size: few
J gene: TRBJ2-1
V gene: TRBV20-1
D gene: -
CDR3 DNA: TGCAGTGCTATGGGACCTCCCCCCTCTAATGAGCAGTTCTTC
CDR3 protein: CSAMGPPPSNEQFF

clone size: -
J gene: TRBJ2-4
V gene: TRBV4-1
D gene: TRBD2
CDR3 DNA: TGCGCCAGCAGCCAAGAGGGACTAGCGGGGTCCGGGAACATTCAGTACTTC
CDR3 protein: CASSQEGLAGSGNIQYF

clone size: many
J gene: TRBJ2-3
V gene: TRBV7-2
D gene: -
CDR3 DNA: TGTGCCAGCAGCCCGAGCGGGTCTTTCACAGATACGCAGTATTTT
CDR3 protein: CASSPSGSFTDTQYF

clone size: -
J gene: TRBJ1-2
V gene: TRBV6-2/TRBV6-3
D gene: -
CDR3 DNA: TGTGCCAGCAGTTACGTAGGCGCGAAGGAAGGCTACACCTTC
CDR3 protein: CASSYVGAKEGYTF

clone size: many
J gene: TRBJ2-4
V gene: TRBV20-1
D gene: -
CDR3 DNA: TGCAGTGCTAGCCGGGGTGAGGCCAAAAACATTCAGTACTTC
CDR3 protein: CSASRGEAKNIQYF

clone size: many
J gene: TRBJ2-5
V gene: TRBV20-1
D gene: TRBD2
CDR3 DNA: TGCAGTGCTGGGACTAGCGGGCAGACCCAGTACTTC
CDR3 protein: CSAGTSGQTQYF

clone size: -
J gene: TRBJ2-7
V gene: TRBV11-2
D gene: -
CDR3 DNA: TGTGCCAGCAGCTTCCCCCCCGGGAGCGAGCAGTACTTC
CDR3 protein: CASSFPPGSEQYF

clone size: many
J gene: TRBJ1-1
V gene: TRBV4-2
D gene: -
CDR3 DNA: TGTGCCAGCAGCCAAGACAGGGTTGAGAGGGGAACTGAAGCTTTCTTT
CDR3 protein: CASSQDRVERGTEAFF

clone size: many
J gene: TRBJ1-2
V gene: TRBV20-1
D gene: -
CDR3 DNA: TGCAGTGCTAAACCTGAGAGAAACTATGGCTACACCTTC
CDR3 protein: CSAKPERNYGYTF

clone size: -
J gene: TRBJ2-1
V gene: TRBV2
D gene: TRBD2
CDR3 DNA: TGTGCCAGCAGTTTGGCTAGCGGGGGGCCAACATCGGGCTATGAGCAGTTCTTC
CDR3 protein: CASSLASGGPTSGYEQFF

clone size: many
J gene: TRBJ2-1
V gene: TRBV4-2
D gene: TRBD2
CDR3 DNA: TGTGCCAGCAGCCAAGCGGGTGGCGGGAGCTGGAATGAGCAGTTCTTC
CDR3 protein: CASSQAGGGSWNEQFF

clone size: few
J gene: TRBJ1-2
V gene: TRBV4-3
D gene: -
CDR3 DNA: TGCGCCAGCAGCCAAGATCAACTCTATGGCTACACCTTC
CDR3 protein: CASSQDQLYGYTF

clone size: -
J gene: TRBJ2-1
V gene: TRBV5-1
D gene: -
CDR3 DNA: TGCGCCAGCAGCTTTTACGGGTCGATAACCAATGAGCAGTTCTTC
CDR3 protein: CASSFYGSITNEQFF

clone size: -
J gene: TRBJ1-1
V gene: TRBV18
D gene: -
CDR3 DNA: TGTGCCAGCTCACCAGTGGAGAAGGGAGCTTTCTTT
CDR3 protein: CASSPVEKGAFF

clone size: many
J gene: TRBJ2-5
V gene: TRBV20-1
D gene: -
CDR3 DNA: TGCAGTGCAGAGGGGGATCTACGGGAGACCCAGTACTTC
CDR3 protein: CSAEGDLRETQYF

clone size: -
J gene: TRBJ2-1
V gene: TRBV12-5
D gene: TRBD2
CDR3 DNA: TGTGCTAGTGGTTTGGTCCATGGCGGGAGGGTAAATGAGCAGTTCTTC
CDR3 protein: CASGLVHGGRVNEQFF

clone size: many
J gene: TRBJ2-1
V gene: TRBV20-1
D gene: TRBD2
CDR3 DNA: TGCAGTGCCAATAATCTAGCGGGAGATGACGAGCAGTTCTTC
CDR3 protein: CSANNLAGDDEQFF

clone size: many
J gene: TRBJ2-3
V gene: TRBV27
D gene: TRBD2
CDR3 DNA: TGTGCCAGCACCCGAGGTCGGCTAGCGGGAGTTAAGGATACGCAGTATTTT
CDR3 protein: CASTRGRLAGVKDTQYF